Only a few counts were recorded for the clone carrying this T cell receptor (beta chain). Its antigen is currently unknown. The sample originates from a study of Ad26.COV2.S vaccination and SARS-CoV-2 variants. Notes on the study in general: A substantial breadth of spike-specific CD8+ and CD4+ T cell responses after vaccination has been reported.

Data came from immunoSEQ multiplex PCR; TCRdb stores just in-frame clones and leaves some out. The top ten clones hold approximately 2.5% of a sample with about 450,000 clones, nearly 90% of them seen once. Regarding treatment: 15 to 20 received Ad26.COV2.S at low or high dose, single or two shots; several received placebo; per-sample allocation not given. Repertoires come from day 63 after the first vaccine or placebo injection. An Ad26 vector that expressed Wuhan-strain SARS-CoV-2 spike constituted the vaccine. The source of this sequence is a person aged 18-65 years who received the Ad26.COV2.S COVID-19 vaccine or a placebo. This material consisted of peripheral blood, taken in a trial of Ad26.COV2.S vaccine versus placebo.

CDR3 sequence reads: CASRWFQTGGSDYTF. Here the CDR3 DNA reads TGTGCCAGTAGATGGTTTCAGACAGGGGGTTCTGACTACACCTTC. The V gene is TRBV19, the J gene TRBJ1-2, with 9 bases aligning to TRBD1. The germline V gene has CDR1 LNHDA and CDR2 SQIVND (reference sequence). This CDR3 region has 15 residues. With 6 bases clipped from V and 10 bases from J, the junction kept 15 bases outside the gene matches. Together with reference TRBV19 and TRBJ1-2, the CDR3 gives the full variable domain: DGGITQSPKYLFRKEGQNVTLSCEQNLNHDAMYWYRQDPGQGLRLIYYSQIVNDFQKGDIAEGYSVSREKKESFPLTVTSAQKNPTAFYLCASRWFQTGGSDYTFGSGTRLTVV.